What follows is one T cell receptor (beta chain) and its context. Every contributor of samples was a Caucasian grown-up residing in Nashville, Tennessee. PBMC DNA, left unsorted, was sequenced on ten immunoSEQ deep assay plates. Libraries were prepared by immunoSEQ multiplex PCR; TCRdb keeps only in-frame clonotypes and omits some of them. The sample shows 400,000 to 600,000 clones, about 80% of them seen only once. The sample originates from a study of shared clonotypes between healthy human individuals. The CDR3 has 13 residues. Germline CDR1 reads LNHNV; CDR2 reads YYDKDF (reference sequence). The V and J ends lost 4 bases and 3 bases, in that order; junction bases with no gene match: 2.

This sequence was found in a woman between 40 and 55 years old in good health. Some clones in this sample may be carry-over from other donors' samples. Material: PBMCs. The V call is TRBV15, the J call TRBJ2-7; TRBD1 matches 8 bases. CDR3 amino acids: CATSNDRGYEQYF. The DNA of the CDR3 is TGTGCCACCAGCAATGACAGGGGCTACGAGCAGTACTTC.